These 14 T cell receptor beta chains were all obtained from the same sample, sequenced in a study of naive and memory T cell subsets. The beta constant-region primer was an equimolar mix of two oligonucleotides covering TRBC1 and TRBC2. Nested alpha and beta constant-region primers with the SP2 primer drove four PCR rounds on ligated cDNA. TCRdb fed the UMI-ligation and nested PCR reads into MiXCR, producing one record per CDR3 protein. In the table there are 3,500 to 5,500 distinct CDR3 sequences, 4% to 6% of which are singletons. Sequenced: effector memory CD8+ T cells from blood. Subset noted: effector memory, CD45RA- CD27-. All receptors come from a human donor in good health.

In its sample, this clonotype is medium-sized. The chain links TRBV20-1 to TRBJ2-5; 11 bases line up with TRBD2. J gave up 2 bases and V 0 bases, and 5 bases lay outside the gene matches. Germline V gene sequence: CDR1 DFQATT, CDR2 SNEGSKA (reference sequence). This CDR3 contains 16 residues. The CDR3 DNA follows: TGCAGTGCTAGAGATCCCTTAGCGGGAGGGCAAGAGACCCAGTACTTC. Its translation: CSARDPLAGGQETQYF.

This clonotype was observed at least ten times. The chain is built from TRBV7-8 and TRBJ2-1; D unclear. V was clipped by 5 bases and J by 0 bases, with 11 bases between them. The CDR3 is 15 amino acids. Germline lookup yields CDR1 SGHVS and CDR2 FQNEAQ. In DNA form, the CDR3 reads TGTGCCAGCAGCCCCCGGCCGGGCTCCTACAATGAGCAGTTCTTC. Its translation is CASSPRPGSYNEQFF.

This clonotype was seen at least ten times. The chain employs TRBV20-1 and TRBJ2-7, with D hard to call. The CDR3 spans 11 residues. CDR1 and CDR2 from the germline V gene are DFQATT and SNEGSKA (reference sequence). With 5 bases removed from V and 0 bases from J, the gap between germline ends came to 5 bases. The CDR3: CSALISYEQYF. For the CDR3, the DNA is TGCAGTGCTCTCATCTCCTACGAGCAGTACTTC.

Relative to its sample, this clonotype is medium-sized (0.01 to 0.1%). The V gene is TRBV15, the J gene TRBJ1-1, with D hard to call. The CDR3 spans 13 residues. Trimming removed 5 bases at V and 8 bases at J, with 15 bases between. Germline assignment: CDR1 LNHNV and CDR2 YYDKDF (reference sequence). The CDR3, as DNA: TGTGCCACCAGCCCGCGTAGTCTAGGGGAAGCTTTCTTT. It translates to CATSPRSLGEAFF.

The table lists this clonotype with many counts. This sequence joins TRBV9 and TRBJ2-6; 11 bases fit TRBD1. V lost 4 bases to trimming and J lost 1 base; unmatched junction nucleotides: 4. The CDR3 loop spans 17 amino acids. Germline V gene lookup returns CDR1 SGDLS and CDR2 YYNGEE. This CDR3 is CASSKGQGVSGANVLTF. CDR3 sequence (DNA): TGTGCCAGCAGCAAGGGACAGGGGGTTTCTGGGGCCAACGTCCTGACTTTC.

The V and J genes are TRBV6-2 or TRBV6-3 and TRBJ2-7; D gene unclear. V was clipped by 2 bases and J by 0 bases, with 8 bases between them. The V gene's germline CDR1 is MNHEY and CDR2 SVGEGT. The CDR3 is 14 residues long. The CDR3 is CASSYRENSYEQYF. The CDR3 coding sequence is TGTGCCAGCAGTTACCGCGAGAACTCCTACGAGCAGTACTTC.

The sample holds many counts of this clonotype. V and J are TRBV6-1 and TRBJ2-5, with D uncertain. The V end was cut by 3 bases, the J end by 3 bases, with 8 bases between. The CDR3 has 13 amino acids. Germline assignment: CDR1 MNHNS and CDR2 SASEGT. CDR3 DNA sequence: TGTGCCAGCAGTGACGAAGCGAAAGAGACCCAGTACTTC. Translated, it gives CASSDEAKETQYF.

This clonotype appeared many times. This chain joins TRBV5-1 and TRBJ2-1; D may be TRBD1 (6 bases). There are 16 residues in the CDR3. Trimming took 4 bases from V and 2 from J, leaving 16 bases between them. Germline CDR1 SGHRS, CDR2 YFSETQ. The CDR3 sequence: CASSALQGKTYNEQFF. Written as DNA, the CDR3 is TGCGCCAGCAGCGCCTTACAGGGTAAAACCTACAATGAGCAGTTCTTC.

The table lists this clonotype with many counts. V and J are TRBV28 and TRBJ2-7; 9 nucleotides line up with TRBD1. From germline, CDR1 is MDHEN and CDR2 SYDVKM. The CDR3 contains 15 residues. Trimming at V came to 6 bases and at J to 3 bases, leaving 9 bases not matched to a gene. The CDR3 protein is CASSLGQGSFYEQYF. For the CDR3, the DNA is TGTGCCAGCAGCCTCGGACAGGGGTCTTTCTACGAGCAGTACTTC.

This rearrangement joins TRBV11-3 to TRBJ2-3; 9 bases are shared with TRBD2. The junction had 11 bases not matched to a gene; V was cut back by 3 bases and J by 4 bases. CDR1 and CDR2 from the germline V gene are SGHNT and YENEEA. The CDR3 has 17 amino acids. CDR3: CASSLGLISGRADTQYF. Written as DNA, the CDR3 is TGTGCCAGCAGCTTGGGTCTGATTAGCGGGAGAGCAGATACGCAGTATTTT.

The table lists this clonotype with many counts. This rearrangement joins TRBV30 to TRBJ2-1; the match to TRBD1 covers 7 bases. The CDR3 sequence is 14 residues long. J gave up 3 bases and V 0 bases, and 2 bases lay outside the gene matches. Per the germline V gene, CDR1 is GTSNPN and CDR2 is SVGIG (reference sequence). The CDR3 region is CAWSVGTDYNEQFF. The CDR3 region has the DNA TGTGCCTGGAGTGTAGGGACAGACTACAATGAGCAGTTCTTC. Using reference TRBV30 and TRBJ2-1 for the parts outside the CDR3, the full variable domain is SQTIHQWPATLVQPVGSPLSLECTVEGTSNPNLYWYRQAAGRGLQLLFYSVGIGQISSEVPQNLSASRPQDRQFILSSKKLLLSDSGFYLCAWSVGTDYNEQFFGPGTRLTVL.

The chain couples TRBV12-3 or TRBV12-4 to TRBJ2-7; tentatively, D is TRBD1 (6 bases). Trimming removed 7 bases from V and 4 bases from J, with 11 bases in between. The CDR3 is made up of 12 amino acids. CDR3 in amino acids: CASTVTGYEQYF. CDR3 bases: TGTGCCAGCACCGTAACAGGGTACGAGCAGTACTTC.

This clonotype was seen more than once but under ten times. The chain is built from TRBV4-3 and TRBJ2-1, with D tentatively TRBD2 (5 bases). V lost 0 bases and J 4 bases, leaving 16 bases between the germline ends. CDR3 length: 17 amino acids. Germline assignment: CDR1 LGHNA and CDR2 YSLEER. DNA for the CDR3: TGCGCCAGCAGCCAAGACGTGGGGAGTCGGCCTTACAATGAGCAGTTCTTC. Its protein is CASSQDVGSRPYNEQFF.

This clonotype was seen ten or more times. This chain's CDR3 is CSGLNSYEQYF. The CDR3 nucleotides are TGCAGTGGACTTAATTCCTACGAGCAGTACTTC. The chain carries TRBV20-1 and TRBJ2-7; D gene uncertain. In germline, CDR1 is DFQATT, CDR2 SNEGSKA (reference sequence). The CDR3 loop spans 11 amino acids. The ends were cut back, 7 bases at V and 1 base at J, with 8 bases in the middle.